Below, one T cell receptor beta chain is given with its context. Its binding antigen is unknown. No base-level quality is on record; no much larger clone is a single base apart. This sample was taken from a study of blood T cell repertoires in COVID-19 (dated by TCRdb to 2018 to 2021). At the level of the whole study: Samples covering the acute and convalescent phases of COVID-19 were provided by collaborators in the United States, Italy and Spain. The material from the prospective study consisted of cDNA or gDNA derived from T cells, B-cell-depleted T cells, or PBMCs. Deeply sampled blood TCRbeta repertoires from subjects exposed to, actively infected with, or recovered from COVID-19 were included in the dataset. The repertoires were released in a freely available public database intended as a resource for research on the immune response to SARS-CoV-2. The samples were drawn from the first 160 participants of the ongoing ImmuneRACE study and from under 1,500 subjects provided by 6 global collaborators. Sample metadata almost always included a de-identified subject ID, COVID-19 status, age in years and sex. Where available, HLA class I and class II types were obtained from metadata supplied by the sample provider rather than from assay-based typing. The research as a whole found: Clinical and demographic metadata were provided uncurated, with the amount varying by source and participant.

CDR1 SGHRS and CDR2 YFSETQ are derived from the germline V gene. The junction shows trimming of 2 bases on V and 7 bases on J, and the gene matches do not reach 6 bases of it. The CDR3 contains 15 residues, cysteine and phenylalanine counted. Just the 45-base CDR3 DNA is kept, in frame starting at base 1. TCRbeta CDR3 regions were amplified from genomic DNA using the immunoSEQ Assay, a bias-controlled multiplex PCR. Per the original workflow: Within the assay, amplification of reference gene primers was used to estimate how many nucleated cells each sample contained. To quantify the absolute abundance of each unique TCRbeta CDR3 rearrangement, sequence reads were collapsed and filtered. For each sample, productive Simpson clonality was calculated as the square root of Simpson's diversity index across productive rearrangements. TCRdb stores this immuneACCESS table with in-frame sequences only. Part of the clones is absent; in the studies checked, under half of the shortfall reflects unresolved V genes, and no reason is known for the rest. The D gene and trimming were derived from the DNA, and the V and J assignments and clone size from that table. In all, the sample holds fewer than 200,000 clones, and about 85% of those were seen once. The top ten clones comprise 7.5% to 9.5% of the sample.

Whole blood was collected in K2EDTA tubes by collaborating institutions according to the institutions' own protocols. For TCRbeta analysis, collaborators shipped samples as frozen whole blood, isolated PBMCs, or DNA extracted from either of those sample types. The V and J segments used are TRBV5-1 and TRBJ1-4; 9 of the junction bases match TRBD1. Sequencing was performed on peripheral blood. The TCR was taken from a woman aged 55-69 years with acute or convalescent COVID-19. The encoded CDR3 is CASSLTGTGTEKLFF. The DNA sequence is TGCGCCAGCAGCTTAACCGGGACAGGGACTGAAAAACTGTTTTTT.